One and the same sample provided the 2 T cell receptor beta chains below, sequenced in a study of blood T cell repertoires in COVID-19. Only in-frame clones appear in the TCRdb table, and some are missing; sequencing was by immunoSEQ multiplex PCR. Of around 380,000 clones listed, about four fifths are singletons. Sequencing was carried out using peripheral blood. Source of these receptors: a human donor with acute or convalescent COVID-19. The donor label of this sample is uncertain.

This clone was detected only once. The V gene is TRBV7-9, the J gene TRBJ2-4, with D perhaps TRBD1 (7 bases). Germline values: CDR1 SEHNR, CDR2 FQNEAQ (reference sequence). The germline V and J ends were trimmed by 5 bases and 1 base, with 15 bases remaining between them. This CDR3 has 16 residues. The DNA for the CDR3 is TGTGCCAGCAGCCCAGGGGGGAGTGGGGCCAAAAACATTCAGTACTTC. Encoded protein: CASSPGGSGAKNIQYF.

The gene calls are TRBV18 and TRBJ2-7; 10 nucleotides line up with TRBD2. The V gene end was trimmed by 0 bases and the J gene end by 5 bases; junction bases not matched to a gene: 7. Germline assignment: CDR1 KGHSH and CDR2 LQKENI. The length of the CDR3 is 16 residues. The CDR3, as DNA: TGTGCCAGCTCACCACCGGGGCTAGCGGGAGCCGACGAGCAGTACTTC. It translates to CASSPPGLAGADEQYF.